This is a list of T cell receptor beta chains from one sample in a study of identical twins. TCRdb processed the 5' RACE reads anew with MiXCR; each CDR3 protein has one entry. Among hundreds of thousands of distinct CDR3 sequences listed, roughly 20% were seen once. The sample also formed part of further work on T cells expressing NK-cell markers.

The sample consisted of PBMCs. The receptors come from a woman younger than 30 in good health. CDR3s include the opening cysteine and the closing phenylalanine or tryptophan. Fields, in order: clone size, V gene, J gene, CDR3 protein. The size of a clone is reported for some rows only, either as once, few or many, or as a class for expanded clones.

>.|TRBV30|TRBJ2-1
CASARREPLIYNEQFF
>few|TRBV29-1|TRBJ2-7
CSVEKGNSYEQYF
>.|TRBV20-1|TRBJ2-3
CSARDILAGTDTQYF
>few|TRBV12-3/TRBV12-4|TRBJ2-5
CASRREEETQYF
>.|TRBV12-3/TRBV12-4|TRBJ1-2
CASTVGQYGYTF
>few|TRBV27|TRBJ2-6
CASSFLAASGANVLTF
>.|TRBV29-1|TRBJ2-7
CSVGTGNEQYF
>.|TRBV7-9|TRBJ1-1
CASSLAYRGNTEAFF
>few|TRBV15|TRBJ2-2
CATSKGQGATGELFF
>.|TRBV29-1|TRBJ2-5
CSAMGQRRTQYF
>.|TRBV10-2|TRBJ2-3
CASSEPLTGFRTDTQYF
>.|TRBV6-2/TRBV6-3|TRBJ2-1
CASGERYNEQFF
>many|TRBV20-1|TRBJ2-3
CSAEFGDTQYF
>.|TRBV29-1|TRBJ1-1
CSVGTGWDTEAFF
>.|TRBV6-1|TRBJ2-1
CASRPPGSSYNEQFF
>many|TRBV29-1|TRBJ2-7
CSVEGQTSEQYF
>.|TRBV6-2/TRBV6-3|TRBJ2-3
CASTPLGSDTQYF
>.|TRBV4-2|TRBJ2-1
CASSQASGGAFEQFF
>.|TRBV20-1|TRBJ1-5
CSARGPGTGDQPQHF
>.|TRBV27|TRBJ1-4
CASSLAGRAGKLFF
>.|TRBV7-8|TRBJ2-3
CASSADLADTQYF
>few|TRBV12-3/TRBV12-4|TRBJ2-5
CASRASGEVTQYF
>few|TRBV20-1|TRBJ2-2
CSAVPVNTGELFF
>.|TRBV13|TRBJ2-7
CAMSPVDIREKYF
>.|TRBV12-3/TRBV12-4|TRBJ2-3
CASSASIRDTQYF
>.|TRBV6-2/TRBV6-3|TRBJ2-2
CASLHRGTGELFF
>.|TRBV21-1|TRBJ2-3
CASTSFKGGDTQYF
>few|TRBV20-1|TRBJ2-1
CSASAGTGGDEQFF
>.|TRBV29-1|TRBJ2-1
CSVEINTYSSYNEQFF